Listed here are 8 T cell receptor beta chains from one sample, sequenced in a study of CD8 T cells in Susac syndrome. RNA in amounts of about 0.5 to 1 ug was reverse transcribed with random hexamers. MiXCR, run by TCRdb on the immunoSEQ multiplex PCR reads, gives a single entry per CDR3 protein. The data show under 200,000 distinct CDR3 sequences, about 96% seen once. Sequencing was done on a sample of CD4+ T cells from PBMCs. The source is a human donor with Susac syndrome.

Notes on this clonotype: The junction departs from germline at one end; a sequencing error may be responsible. CDR3 sequence: CASSIAGQETQYF. In DNA, the CDR3 is TGTGCCAGCAGCATAGCGGGCCAAGAGACCCAGTACTTC. V is TRBV7-9 and J is TRBJ2-5; TRBD2 matches 7 bases. The CDR3 contains 13 residues. The V gene's germline CDR1 is SEHNR and CDR2 FQNEAQ (reference sequence).

V and J are TRBV5-1 and TRBJ2-1; 7 bases match TRBD2. Trimming cost V 4 bases and J 4 bases; bases outside gene matches: 14. The CDR3 is made up of 17 amino acids. CDR1 and CDR2 from the germline V gene are SGHRS and YFSETQ. The CDR3 bases are TGCGCCAGCAGCCCGGCTTGGCGGGAGAAGGGATACAATGAGCAGTTCTTC. Translation: CASSPAWREKGYNEQFF.

The rearrangement joins TRBV27 to TRBJ2-7; 7 bases align to TRBD1. The CDR3 is 13 residues long. V lost 4 bases and J lost 5; bases outside the gene matches: 5. CDR1 and CDR2 from the germline V gene are MNHEY and SMNVEV (reference sequence). This CDR3 is CASSSSTGNEQYV. CDR3 nucleotides: TGTGCCAGCAGTTCCTCGACAGGGAACGAGCAGTACGTC.

The rearrangement uses TRBV29-1 and TRBJ1-2; D is ambiguous. Germline-derived CDR1 and CDR2 are SQVTM and ANQGSEA. This CDR3 region has 11 residues. V lost 7 bases to trimming and J lost 7 bases, with 13 bases between them. CDR3 amino acids: CSAGLVGGYTF. DNA of the CDR3: TGCAGCGCAGGACTAGTTGGTGGCTACACCTTC.

CDR3 protein: CSVEGGLLGTGFRDGNQPQHF. CDR3 coding DNA: TGCAGCGTTGAAGGTGGACTCCTCGGGACAGGGTTTCGCGATGGCAATCAGCCCCAGCATTTT. J is TRBJ1-5 and V is TRBV29-1, with 9 bases fitting TRBD1. CDR1 and CDR2 (germline): SQVTM, ANQGSEA. This CDR3 comprises 21 residues. Unmatched junction bases numbered 21, after V lost 1 base and J lost 2 bases. The whole variable domain, remainder taken from reference TRBV29-1 and TRBJ1-5, is SAVISQKPSRDICQRGTSLTIQCQVDSQVTMMFWYRQQPGQSLTLIATANQGSEATYESGFVIDKFPISRPNLTFSTLTVSNMSPEDSSIYLCSVEGGLLGTGFRDGNQPQHFGDGTRLSIL.

The sample holds one count of this clonotype. The DNA for the CDR3 is TGCAGTGCTTCGACAGGAGACTATAATTCACCCCTCCACTTT. Protein sequence: CSASTGDYNSPLHF. The chain links TRBV20-1 to TRBJ1-6, with TRBD1 as a possible D gene (6 bases). Germline loops: CDR1 DFQATT, CDR2 SNEGSKA (reference sequence). Trimming shortened V by 5 bases and J by 3 bases, and 11 bases separated the two germline ends. The CDR3 totals 14 residues.

The chain has TRBV30 and TRBJ2-7; no clear D gene. Trimming left V 4 bases short and J 3 bases short, with 13 bases between. This CDR3 is built from 13 residues. Germline values: CDR1 GTSNPN, CDR2 SVGIG (reference sequence). The CDR3 DNA follows: TGTGCCTGGACTCCCCCGGGTCGCTACGAGCAGTACTTC. It translates to CAWTPPGRYEQYF. Variable domain in full (rest from reference TRBV30 and TRBJ2-7): SQTIHQWPATLVQPVGSPLSLECTVEGTSNPNLYWYRQAAGRGLQLLFYSVGIGQISSEVPQNLSASRPQDRQFILSSKKLLLSDSGFYLCAWTPPGRYEQYFGPGTRLTVT.

The chain is built from TRBV19 and TRBJ2-1; D is uncertain. The CDR3 is made up of 15 amino acids. The V gene lost 4 bases and the J gene lost 10 bases, with 20 bases spanning the gap. Germline CDR1 and CDR2: LNHDA and SQIVND (reference sequence). The CDR3 loop reads CASSTDPQDWWEQFF. The CDR3 coding sequence is TGTGCCAGTAGTACGGATCCCCAGGATTGGTGGGAGCAGTTCTTC.